This T cell receptor beta chain stems from a study of T cells in Graves' hyperthyroidism and ophthalmopathy. Trimming removed 5 bases from V and 9 bases from J, with 7 bases in between. Germline CDR1 is SNHLY and CDR2 is FYNNEI. This CDR3 has 10 amino acids. RNA transcripts gave rise to amplified TCR beta CDR3 regions. Initially, a first-round RT-PCR of the TCR CDR3 employed the HTBI primer set. TCRdb passed the multiplex PCR reads through MiXCR, listing each CDR3 protein once. This table has about 350,000 distinct CDR3 sequences, approximately 13% appearing once. This clonotype appeared many times. The rearrangement uses TRBV2 and TRBJ1-1; no clear D gene. The receptor comes from a woman younger than 45 with Graves' hyperthyroidism. The specimen sequenced was blood. CDR3 protein: CASSTGKAFF. Here the CDR3 DNA reads TGTGCCAGCAGTACGGGGAAAGCTTTCTTT.